These 22 T cell receptor beta chains share one sample of origin, sequenced in a study of T-cell memory formation after mild COVID-19. TCRdb used MiXCR to reprocess the 5' RACE reads, holding one entry per CDR3 protein. The table lists a few hundred thousand distinct CDR3 sequences, roughly 9.4% of them singletons. What was sequenced was PBMCs or a T cell subset sorted from them (not recorded which). The receptor set was obtained from a man younger than 30 who had mild COVID-19 (a few samples of this study predate the infection). Cell type and time point are not known.

There are a few counts of this clonotype. The genes are TRBV12-3 or TRBV12-4 and TRBJ1-6; a weak D match, TRBD1 (5 bases). V lost 5 bases, J lost 5 bases, and 13 bases lay in between. This CDR3 is 15 amino acids long. The CDR3 reads CASSGGAVDNSPLHF. For the CDR3, the DNA is TGTGCCAGCAGTGGCGGGGCAGTTGATAATTCACCCCTCCACTTT.

This clonotype was seen only a few times. The junction shows a germline mismatch at one end, possibly a read error. The chain uses TRBV5-1 and TRBJ1-1; D might be TRBD1 (5 bases). CDR3 size: 15 residues. Germline CDR1 is SGHRS and CDR2 is YFSETQ. The CDR3 here is CASSLELGGNAEAFF. CDR3 bases: TGCGCCAGCAGCTTGGAGCTGGGGGGGAACGCTGAAGCTTTCTTT.

The chain links TRBV12-3 or TRBV12-4 to TRBJ1-5; D unresolved. The CDR3 covers 13 residues. V was pared by 5 bases and J by 4 bases, with 9 bases between. Written as DNA, the CDR3 is TGTGCCAGCAGTACCCGGGAAAATCAGCCCCAGCATTTT. Translation gives CASSTRENQPQHF.

The genes are TRBV12-3 or TRBV12-4 and TRBJ2-7; 9 bases match TRBD1. The V segment lost 2 bases and the J segment 4 bases; nucleotides outside the gene matches: 9. The CDR3 is 16 amino acids. The DNA for the CDR3 is TGTGCCAGCAGTTTAACGCTCGGGACAGGGCTATACGAGCAGTACTTC. This gives the protein CASSLTLGTGLYEQYF.

The gene calls are TRBV4-3 and TRBJ2-1, with TRBD1 identical over 10 bases. Germline V gives CDR1 LGHNA, CDR2 YSLEER. Losses at the gene ends were 3 bases for V and 4 bases for J; bases not matched to a gene: 6. The CDR3 contains 16 residues. CDR3 loop: CASSQVRDRGYNEQFF. CDR3 nucleotide sequence: TGCGCCAGCAGCCAGGTCCGGGACAGGGGATACAATGAGCAGTTCTTC.

The rearrangement uses TRBV7-6 and TRBJ1-2; a possible D gene is TRBD1 (5 bases). V shed 5 bases and J shed 6 bases, with 16 bases lying between them. The CDR3 extends over 14 amino acids. CDR1 is SGHVS, CDR2 FNYEAQ, per germline. The CDR3 protein is CASSLGARAHGYTF. The DNA of the CDR3 is TGTGCCAGCAGCCTAGGGGCGCGGGCGCATGGCTACACCTTC. The complete variable domain, with remaining parts taken from reference TRBV7-6 and TRBJ1-2, reads GAGVSQSPRYKVTKRGQDVALRCDPISGHVSLYWYRQALGQGPEFLTYFNYEAQQDKSGLPNDRFSAERPEGSISTLTIQRTEQRDSAMYRCASSLGARAHGYTFGSGTRLTVV.

This clonotype was seen ten or more times. The rearrangement links TRBV5-1 to TRBJ2-1; D is uncertain. The CDR3 length is 17 residues. The germline V gene has CDR1 SGHRS and CDR2 YFSETQ. Trimming stripped 2 bases from V and 2 bases from J, with 17 bases between. The chain's CDR3 is CASSFVVVLGTYNEQFF. DNA for the CDR3: TGCGCCAGCAGCTTCGTCGTTGTGTTAGGAACCTACAATGAGCAGTTCTTC. The full variable domain, in which reference TRBV5-1 and TRBJ2-1 provide the parts outside the CDR3, is KAGVTQTPRYLIKTRGQQVTLSCSPISGHRSVSWYQQTPGQGLQFLFEYFSETQRNKGNFPGRFSGRQFSNSRSEMNVSTLELGDSALYLCASSFVVVLGTYNEQFFGPGTRLTVL.

The genes are TRBV4-3 and TRBJ2-1, with 9 bases lining up with TRBD1. Trimming removed 1 base from V and 3 bases from J; junction bases left unmatched: 7. The CDR3 loop spans 17 amino acids. CDR1 is LGHNA, CDR2 YSLEER, per germline. The CDR3 protein is CASSQGGTGPDYNEQFF. The CDR3 DNA reads TGCGCCAGCAGCCAAGGGGGGACAGGGCCGGACTACAATGAGCAGTTCTTC.

The table lists this clonotype with a few counts. The chain employs TRBV7-2 and TRBJ2-7, with a tentative D call TRBD1 (5 bases). The CDR3 has 15 residues. Germline loops: CDR1 SGHTA, CDR2 FQGNSA. Trimming took off 5 bases at V and 5 bases at J, with 19 bases between the two ends. The chain's CDR3 is CASSTRVGRADEQYF. For the CDR3, the DNA is TGTGCCAGCAGCACCCGTGTAGGCAGGGCCGACGAGCAGTACTTC.

The chain joins TRBV6-2 or TRBV6-3 to TRBJ2-2; 7 bases are a match to TRBD2. This CDR3 is built from 17 residues. Trimming cost V 0 bases and J 4 bases; bases outside gene matches: 8. The germline CDR1 and CDR2 sequences are MNHEY and SVGEGT. The CDR3 is CASSYSLKRGFTGELFF. The CDR3 nucleotides read TGTGCCAGCAGTTACTCGCTGAAGCGGGGATTCACCGGGGAGCTGTTTTTT.

This clonotype has more than one count but fewer than ten. The chain is built from TRBV9 and TRBJ2-7; 7 bases are shared with TRBD1. CDR1 and CDR2 (germline): SGDLS, YYNGEE. This CDR3 is built from 16 residues. With V trimmed by 4 bases and J by 4 bases, 14 bases remained unmatched. CDR3 nucleotide sequence: TGTGCCAGCAGCCCCCAAGGGGGCAACCCACTATACGAGCAGTACTTC. Its translation is CASSPQGGNPLYEQYF.

The chain carries TRBV5-4 and TRBJ2-2, with D hard to call. The germline V gene encodes CDR1 SGHNT and CDR2 YYREEE (reference sequence). Trimming removed 2 bases at V and 0 bases at J, with 11 bases between. The CDR3 is 16 amino acids. The CDR3 DNA reads TGTGCCAGCAGCTTCCTTACTCCGGCGAACACCGGGGAGCTGTTTTTT. Translation: CASSFLTPANTGELFF.

This clonotype was counted a few times. CDR3 sequence: CAVLAGGAAHTNEQFF. The CDR3 nucleotides read TGTGCCGTACTAGCGGGGGGTGCCGCACACACCAATGAGCAGTTCTTC. V gene TRBV10-3 combines with J gene TRBJ2-1, with 12 bases matching TRBD2. Trimming cost V 11 bases and J 6 bases; bases outside gene matches: 14. Germline V gene data show CDR1 as ENHRY and CDR2 as SYGVKD. CDR3 length: 16 residues.

The chain carries TRBV15 and TRBJ2-7, with D perhaps matching TRBD1 (6 bases). The CDR3 has 15 residues. Germline V gives CDR1 LNHNV, CDR2 YYDKDF (reference sequence). V was trimmed by 0 bases and J by 3 bases, leaving 12 bases between them. In DNA form, the CDR3 reads TGTGCCACCAGCAGAGATCGACAGGTTTTCTACGAGCAGTACGTC. This sequence encodes CATSRDRQVFYEQYV.

This sequence joins TRBV2 and TRBJ2-2; D gene ambiguous. Trimming shortened V by 6 bases and J by 4 bases, and 9 bases separated the two germline ends. Germline V gene lookup returns CDR1 SNHLY and CDR2 FYNNEI. The CDR3 consists of 13 residues. In nucleotides, the CDR3 is TGTGCCAGCAGGGAGACGGTCACCGGGGAGCTGTTTTTT. It specifies CASRETVTGELFF. The full variable domain, completed using reference TRBV2 and TRBJ2-2, is EPEVTQTPSHQVTQMGQEVILRCVPISNHLYFYWYRQILGQKVEFLVSFYNNEISEKSEIFDDQFSVERPDGSNFTLKIRSTKLEDSAMYFCASRETVTGELFFGEGSRLTVL.

There are a few counts of this clonotype. V is TRBV21-1 and J is TRBJ2-1; the table gives TRBD1 as D, unverified against the DNA. TRBV21-1 is termed a pseudogene. This CDR3 region has 9 residues. The CDR3 is CASSKRGFF. CDR3 in DNA: TGTGCCAGCAGCAAAAGGGGGTTCTTC.

The genes are TRBV5-6 and TRBJ2-2, with 10 bases aligning to TRBD2. The ends lost 0 bases at V and 7 bases at J; junction bases unmatched: 6. Germline loops: CDR1 SGHDT, CDR2 YYEEEE. This CDR3 is built from 16 residues. The CDR3, as DNA: TGTGCCAGCAGCTTGGAACTAGCGGGGAGACACGGGGAGCTGTTTTTT. This gives the protein CASSLELAGRHGELFF.

This clonotype was detected ten times or more. J is TRBJ2-1 and V is TRBV7-9; 8 bases are a match to TRBD2. The CDR3 totals 13 residues. From germline, CDR1 is SEHNR and CDR2 FQNEAQ (reference sequence). J gave up 8 bases and V 6 bases, and 6 bases lay outside the gene matches. The CDR3 is CASRGSGKDEQFF. CDR3 nucleotides: TGTGCCAGCAGGGGTAGCGGGAAGGATGAGCAGTTCTTC.

This clonotype came up a few times. This chain joins TRBV7-9 and TRBJ2-7; no firm D call. Germline V gives CDR1 SEHNR, CDR2 FQNEAQ (reference sequence). The length of the CDR3 is 11 residues. The V end lost 7 bases, the J end lost 6 bases, and 10 bases lay between the germline ends. The CDR3 region has the DNA TGTGCCAGCACGGGTTCCAGCGAGCAGTACTTC. This sequence encodes CASTGSSEQYF. The variable domain in full, completed from reference TRBV7-9 and TRBJ2-7, reads DTGVSQNPRHKITKRGQNVTFRCDPISEHNRLYWYRQTLGQGPEFLTYFQNEAQLEKSRLLSDRFSAERPKGSFSTLEIQRTEQGDSAMYLCASTGSSEQYFGPGTRLTVT.

This chain joins TRBV4-1 and TRBJ2-7, with TRBD1 as a possible D gene (5 bases). This CDR3 spans 14 amino acids. V gave up 2 bases and J gave up 2 bases, with 10 bases separating them. CDR1 and CDR2 from the germline V gene are MGHRA and YSYEKL. The DNA for the CDR3 is TGCGCCAGCAGCCAAAATAGGGGTGCCTACGAGCAGTACTTC. As protein: CASSQNRGAYEQYF.

This clonotype was counted between two and nine times. The chain couples TRBV12-3 or TRBV12-4 to TRBJ2-1; 8 positions match TRBD1. There are 13 residues in the CDR3. Germline trimming cut 5 bases from V and 5 bases from J; bases unmatched to any gene: 2. The CDR3 sequence is CASSPGGHNEQFF. The CDR3 DNA reads as TGTGCCAGCAGTCCAGGGGGCCACAATGAGCAGTTCTTC.

This sequence joins TRBV20-1 and TRBJ1-2; the match to TRBD1 covers 7 bases. The CDR3 totals 15 residues. After removal of 5 bases from V and 4 bases from J, the junction contained 13 bases not matched to a gene. CDR1 and CDR2 from the germline V gene are DFQATT and SNEGSKA (reference sequence). CDR3 DNA sequence: TGCAGTGCTCCACAGATTTACCAGGGGGTCTATGGCTACACCTTC. Amino acids: CSAPQIYQGVYGYTF.